This TCR beta chain originates from a study of molecular identifiers for immune sequencing clone quantification. Study-wide findings and caveats: Clonotypes topping 20 RNA copies carried over 97% of effector molecules but under 1% of naive ones.

With respect to this clonotype: What it recognizes is unknown.

Construction of naive CD8 libraries employed about 19,000 to 1,000,000 sorted cells together with 10%, 30% or 50% RNA. The CDR3 loop spans 14 amino acids. The germline V gene encodes CDR1 LGHNA and CDR2 YSLEER. V lost 0 bases, J lost 4 bases, and 10 bases lay in between. Bulk TCR library preparation followed previously described methods with listed TCR primers. In TCRdb, the PCR reads were re-called with MiXCR into one record per CDR3 protein. The sample records roughly 320,000 distinct CDR3 sequences, about a fifth being singletons. Sequencing was carried out using naive CD8+ T cells from blood, with Jurkat cell RNA spiked in. The subset denotes: FACS-sorted CD8+CD4-CCR7+CD45RA+ naive T cells. The chain links TRBV4-3 to TRBJ2-7, with a tentative D call TRBD2 (6 bases). The sequence was obtained from a human donor in good health. Some libraries in this study had Jurkat cell RNA spiked in. In DNA, the CDR3 is TGCGCCAGCAGCCAAGAGGGCCGGGGGTACGAGCAGTACTTC. Amino acid sequence: CASSQEGRGYEQYF.